The 21 T cell receptor beta chains below all came from one sample that was sequenced in a study of Ad26.COV2.S vaccination and SARS-CoV-2 variants (dated by TCRdb to the early 2020s). Sample treatment or condition, as interpreted from the label and publication: 19 received Ad26.COV2.S at low or high dose, single or two shots; 5 received placebo; per-sample allocation not given. For vaccine and placebo recipients, the sequenced repertoires came from samples collected on day 63 after the first injection. Libraries came from the immunoSEQ multiplex PCR assay. TCRdb holds this immuneACCESS table with in-frame rearrangements only. Some clones are missing; in checked studies, unresolved V genes explain under half, and the rest has no known cause. The sample records over 200,000 clones, 85% to 90% of which are singletons. Clones ranked in the top ten supply over 8.5% of the sample. The source was peripheral blood, collected in a trial of Ad26.COV2.S vaccine versus placebo. These receptors all stem from a person between 18 and 65 years old who received the Ad26.COV2.S COVID-19 vaccine or a placebo.

The chain is built from TRBV10-3 and TRBJ2-3, with D possibly being TRBD1 (6 bases). From germline, CDR1 is ENHRY and CDR2 SYGVKD. The V and J ends lost 11 bases and 0 bases respectively, with 15 bases between them. The CDR3 consists of 14 residues. DNA of the CDR3: TGTGCCTCCGAAGGGACACTTAGCACAGATACGCAGTATTTT. Translated, it gives CASEGTLSTDTQYF.

Worth noting for this clone: Germline is not matched at one junction end, which may reflect a read error. The V gene is TRBV9, the J gene TRBJ1-2, with a tentative D call TRBD1 (6 bases). CDR3 length: 12 residues. Germline loops: CDR1 SGDLS, CDR2 YYNGEE. CDR3 coding DNA: TGTGCCAGCAGCGTAGGAATCGGGGGCATCGCCTTC. Encoded protein: CASSVGIGGIAF.

This clone was seen only once. The V call is TRBV29-1, the J call TRBJ1-2; 7 nucleotides match TRBD1. V trimming: 1 base; J trimming: 4 bases; junction bases outside the gene matches: 6. This CDR3 has 14 amino acids. From germline, CDR1 is SQVTM and CDR2 ANQGSEA. The CDR3 bases are TGCAGCGTTGAAGCTAGACAGGGCCGCTATGGCTACACCTTC. Encoded protein: CSVEARQGRYGYTF.

In this sample, this clone turned up once. The J gene is TRBJ2-2, the V gene TRBV9; possibly TRBD1 for D (8 bases). The germline V and J ends were trimmed by 4 bases and 0 bases, with 13 bases remaining between them. This CDR3 spans 16 amino acids. Germline CDR1 and CDR2: SGDLS and YYNGEE. The CDR3 DNA follows: TGTGCCAGCAGCCCAACAGGGGGGGCGAACACCGGGGAGCTGTTTTTT. Its translation is CASSPTGGANTGELFF.

The V gene is TRBV11-3, the J gene TRBJ2-3; 9 nucleotides match TRBD2. Trimming removed 5 bases from V and 1 base from J; junction bases left unmatched: 13. Germline assignment: CDR1 SGHNT and CDR2 YENEEA. The CDR3 loop spans 18 amino acids. CDR3 region: CASSRFTQTSGRTDTQYF. The DNA of the CDR3 is TGTGCCAGCAGCCGTTTTACTCAGACTAGCGGCCGCACAGATACGCAGTATTTT.

The chain combines TRBV5-1 with TRBJ2-2; the D gene could be TRBD1 or TRBD2 (5 bases each). The V end was cut by 4 bases, the J end by 4 bases, with 11 bases between. The CDR3 spans 14 residues. Germline loops: CDR1 SGHRS, CDR2 YFSETQ. The CDR3 here is CASSEGTATGELFF. The CDR3 DNA reads TGCGCCAGCAGCGAGGGGACGGCCACCGGGGAGCTGTTTTTT.

The rearrangement links TRBV9 to TRBJ2-7; 9 nucleotides align to TRBD2. This CDR3 contains 15 residues. Germline V gives CDR1 SGDLS, CDR2 YYNGEE. V shed 3 bases and J 1 base; nucleotides not matched to a gene: 5. CDR3 protein: CASSGGTSQSYEQYF. Here the CDR3 DNA reads TGTGCCAGCAGCGGCGGGACTAGCCAATCCTACGAGCAGTACTTC.

The V gene is TRBV30, the J gene TRBJ2-5, with D possibly being TRBD1 (6 bases). The germline V gene encodes CDR1 GTSNPN and CDR2 SVGIG (reference sequence). V gave up 3 bases and J gave up 5 bases, with 16 bases separating them. This CDR3 is 14 amino acids long. The CDR3 reads CAWSSGQPVETQYF. The DNA for the CDR3 is TGTGCCTGGAGCTCCGGACAGCCGGTTGAGACCCAGTACTTC.

The genes are TRBV18 and TRBJ1-3; 7 bases map to TRBD1. Germline V gives CDR1 KGHSH, CDR2 LQKENI. V was clipped by 10 bases and J by 4 bases; unmatched bases: 10. The CDR3 contains 14 residues. The CDR3 sequence is CATAEGAQGNTIYF. The CDR3 nucleotides read TGTGCCACTGCTGAGGGGGCGCAAGGAAACACCATATATTTT.

The rearrangement uses TRBV9 and TRBJ2-3, with TRBD2 matching 13 bases. The ends lost 4 bases at V and 0 bases at J; junction bases unmatched: 8. The CDR3 is 18 amino acids. Germline loops: CDR1 SGDLS, CDR2 YYNGEE. The CDR3 here is CASSSTSGGPPSTDTQYF. The CDR3 DNA sequence: TGTGCCAGCAGCTCGACTAGCGGGGGGCCCCCTAGCACAGATACGCAGTATTTT.

CDR3 coding DNA: TGTGCCAGCCGGGACAGACTCTCTGGAAACACCATATATTTT. Protein: CASRDRLSGNTIYF. The V and J genes are TRBV27 and TRBJ1-3, with 7 positions matching TRBD1. The CDR3 spans 14 residues. J gave up 0 bases and V 8 bases, and 4 bases lay outside the gene matches. Germline-derived CDR1 and CDR2 are MNHEY and SMNVEV (reference sequence).

This chain joins TRBV29-1 and TRBJ1-1; D not resolved. Trimming removed 7 bases at V and 1 base at J, with 4 bases between. Germline V gene lookup returns CDR1 SQVTM and CDR2 ANQGSEA. CDR3 length: 10 residues. CDR3 sequence (DNA): TGCAGCGCCAGGAACACTGAAGCTTTCTTT. As protein: CSARNTEAFF. Combining the CDR3 with reference TRBV29-1 and TRBJ1-1 gives the whole variable domain SAVISQKPSRDICQRGTSLTIQCQVDSQVTMMFWYRQQPGQSLTLIATANQGSEATYESGFVIDKFPISRPNLTFSTLTVSNMSPEDSSIYLCSARNTEAFFGQGTRLTVV.

The V call is TRBV6-2 or TRBV6-3, the J call TRBJ2-7; 7 positions agree with TRBD1. V trimming: 6 bases; J trimming: 3 bases; junction bases outside the gene matches: 8. Germline V CDR1 and CDR2: MNHEY, SVGEGT. The CDR3 extends over 14 amino acids. CDR3 protein: CASSRDSWVYEQYF. The CDR3 DNA follows: TGTGCCAGCAGCCGGGACAGTTGGGTCTACGAGCAGTACTTC.

The J gene is TRBJ1-6, the V gene TRBV28, with 7 bases matching TRBD1. The CDR3 sequence is 15 residues long. Per the germline V gene, CDR1 is MDHEN and CDR2 is SYDVKM. The ends lost 3 bases at V and 5 bases at J; junction bases unmatched: 4. In DNA, the CDR3 is TGTGCCAGCAGTTTCCCCGACAGGGATAATTCACCCCTCCACTTT. Translated: CASSFPDRDNSPLHF.

This chain connects TRBV6-2 or TRBV6-3 to TRBJ1-1, with no clear D. Looked up from germline, CDR1 is MNHEY and CDR2 is SVGEGT. This CDR3 has 12 residues. V dropped 3 bases and J dropped 4 bases, with 6 bases sitting between them. CDR3: CASSYSPTEAFF. CDR3 DNA: TGTGCCAGCAGTTATTCTCCCACTGAAGCTTTCTTT.

V is TRBV6-5 and J is TRBJ2-1; the D is unclear. CDR1 is MNHEY and CDR2 is SVGAGI in the germline V gene. This CDR3 is built from 15 residues. Between the trimmed V and J ends, which lost 2 bases and 4 bases, there was a span of 12 bases. CDR3 nucleotide sequence: TGTGCCAGCAGTTACATTCGGCCGGGTTACAATGAGCAGTTCTTC. This sequence encodes CASSYIRPGYNEQFF.

The V and J genes are TRBV12-1 and TRBJ1-2; the DNA was not used to check the table's D call, TRBD1. TRBV12-1 is a documented pseudogene. The CDR3 is made up of 14 amino acids. CDR3 nucleotides: TGTGCCAGCAGCCTTGGAGACAGGGACTCACCCTACACCTTC. Protein: CASSLGDRDSPYTF.

This chain links TRBV14 with TRBJ2-3, with TRBD2 as a possible D gene (6 bases). The V end was cut by 5 bases, the J end by 6 bases, with 6 bases between. CDR1 and CDR2 (germline): SGHDN, FVKESK. The CDR3 extends over 11 amino acids. DNA of the CDR3: TGTGCCAGCAGCGCGGGGGATACGCAGTATTTT. This translates into CASSAGDTQYF.

The DNA of the CDR3 is TGTGCCAGCAGCTCCGGGACTAGCGGGAGGGCCCCAGATACGCAGTATTTT. Translating gives CASSSGTSGRAPDTQYF. This chain links TRBV2 with TRBJ2-3; 16 nucleotides align to TRBD2. The length of the CDR3 is 17 residues. Per the germline V gene, CDR1 is SNHLY and CDR2 is FYNNEI. With V trimmed by 6 bases and J by 4 bases, 7 bases remained unmatched. Using reference TRBV2 and TRBJ2-3 for the parts outside the CDR3, the full variable domain is EPEVTQTPSHQVTQMGQEVILRCVPISNHLYFYWYRQILGQKVEFLVSFYNNEISEKSEIFDDQFSVERPDGSNFTLKIRSTKLEDSAMYFCASSSGTSGRAPDTQYFGPGTRLTVL.

This clone was seen a single time. This chain joins TRBV5-1 and TRBJ1-1; TRBD1 matches at 9 bases. Germline V gene sequence: CDR1 SGHRS, CDR2 YFSETQ. The CDR3 covers 15 residues. With V trimmed by 0 bases and J by 0 bases, 0 bases remained unmatched. CDR3 amino acids: CASSLGQGVNTEAFF. In DNA form, the CDR3 reads TGCGCCAGCAGCTTGGGACAGGGGGTGAACACTGAAGCTTTCTTT.

The gene calls are TRBV27 and TRBJ2-7; 10 bases are a match to TRBD1. Germline-derived CDR1 and CDR2 are MNHEY and SMNVEV (reference sequence). CDR3 length: 15 residues. The trim removed 5 bases at V and 3 bases at J, leaving 7 bases unmatched. The CDR3 protein is CASSQGQGKFYEQYF. The CDR3 region has the DNA TGTGCCAGCAGTCAGGGACAGGGGAAGTTCTACGAGCAGTACTTC.